A single T cell receptor beta chain is shown here with its context. The clone's antigen remains unknown. Base qualities are not provided; no much larger clone lies one nucleotide away. These data belong to a study of response to subunit inactivated influenza vaccine (dated by TCRdb to the late 2010s). Context from the whole study: Deep quantitative profiling of the T cell receptor repertoire was used in the study to follow responses to a trivalent subunit inactivated influenza vaccine. What the study reported, not specific to this receptor: The authors suggested that each seasonal influenza vaccination may recruit only a limited number of new T cells.

The CDR3 starts with the cysteine, ends with the phenylalanine, and has 13 residues. Of the read, only the CDR3 DNA is kept; its 39 bases are in frame from base 1. Trimming removed 3 bases from V and 5 bases from J, leaving 6 bases between the germline ends. CDR1 is given as KGHDR and CDR2 as SFDVKD, both from the germline V gene. Library creation used RT-PCR. Sequencing instrument: Illumina HiSeq 2500. TCRdb itself trimmed the public reads at Q25 with fastp, ran MiXCR and retained productive beta chains. Entries that share a CDR3 protein sequence are merged under the most common genes and DNA. Present in this sample are 550,000 to 650,000 distinct CDR3 sequences, approximately 12% of which were seen just once. The ten largest make up roughly a tenth of the sample.

This receptor was obtained from a man aged 45-65 years who received an inactivated influenza vaccine. Donor details come from another sample of the same person, matched by shared clones. The input for sequencing was PBMCs from blood, taken on the day of vaccination. This sequence uses TRBV24-1 and TRBJ2-2, with the identity of the D gene unclear. The DNA is as follows: TGTGCCACCAGTGATAGCTGGACCGGGGAGCTGTTTTTT. Its protein product is CATSDSWTGELFF.